This T cell receptor beta chain stems from a study of identical twins. With 0 bases removed from V and 1 base from J, the gap between germline ends came to 9 bases. CDR1 SGDLS and CDR2 YYNGEE come from the germline V gene. This CDR3 comprises 15 residues. Each CDR3 protein is one row after TCRdb ran MiXCR on the 5' RACE reads. The sample lists about 210,000 distinct CDR3 sequences; about a tenth were seen once. This clonotype was counted between two and nine times. The chain has TRBV9 and TRBJ2-3, with D possibly being TRBD2 (5 bases). The sequencing input was memory (CD45RO+) T cells sorted from blood. The receptor's source is a woman under 30 in good health. CDR3 protein: CASSVARARTDTQYF. The CDR3 DNA sequence: TGTGCCAGCAGCGTAGCGAGGGCCCGCACAGATACGCAGTATTTT.